A single sample gave rise to the 5 T cell receptor beta chains below, sequenced in a study of shared clonotypes between healthy human individuals (dated by TCRdb to 2018 to 2021). To prepare the library, the immunoSEQ multiplex PCR assay was applied. TCRdb re-hosts the immuneACCESS table, in-frame sequences only. Its copies lack some clones; in the studies checked, an unresolved V gene accounts for under half of them, and the cause for the rest is not known. The sample table shows a few million clones, and just under 95% are seen once. In total, the top ten clones hold 0.37% of the sample. The sequencing sample was made of naive CD4+ T cells from PBMCs. This specimen's cell subset or site label, per the study, means: CD45RA+ positively selected. All receptors derive from a man aged 18 to 30 in good health. Some clones in this sample may be carry-over from other donors' samples.

The CDR3 DNA is TGTGCCACCAGCAGCGTTCTAGTGGGTGCCACAGATACGCAGTATTTT. Translated: CATSSVLVGATDTQYF. V and J are TRBV15 and TRBJ2-3; D is undetermined. Germline-derived CDR1 and CDR2 are LNHNV and YYDKDF (reference sequence). V lost 3 bases and J lost 2, with 15 bases in between. This CDR3 is built from 16 residues.

The chain recombines TRBV11-2 with TRBJ2-1; 14 bases fit TRBD2. The CDR3 sequence is 17 residues long. The J segment lost 7 bases and the V segment lost 5 bases, leaving 10 bases of the junction unmatched. Germline CDR1 SGHAT, CDR2 FQNNGV. The CDR3 region has the DNA TGTGCCAGCAGCCCAGCCGGGACTAGCGGGAGTTGGAATGAGCAGTTCTTC. Residues: CASSPAGTSGSWNEQFF.

As for this clone: The same CDR3 arises from other DNA sequences in this sample as well. The genes are TRBV30 and TRBJ1-1; no clear D gene. This CDR3 region has 13 residues. Germline V CDR1 and CDR2: GTSNPN, SVGIG (reference sequence). Trimming removed 0 bases at V and 0 bases at J, with 5 bases between. CDR3 nucleotide sequence: TGTGCCTGGAGTGTGGCCTTGAACACTGAAGCTTTCTTT. This translates into CAWSVALNTEAFF.

The CDR3 bases are TGCGCCAGCAGCCAACCCAATCCCCACAATGAGCAGTTCTTC. This sequence encodes CASSQPNPHNEQFF. The chain carries TRBV4-1 and TRBJ2-1; no firm D call. Germline V gene data show CDR1 as MGHRA and CDR2 as YSYEKL. The CDR3 loop spans 14 amino acids. V was clipped by 2 bases and J by 5 bases, with 10 bases between them.

The rearrangement uses TRBV5-1 and TRBJ2-2; D is perhaps TRBD2 (5 bases). CDR1 SGHRS and CDR2 YFSETQ come from the germline V gene. CDR3 size: 17 residues. Between the trimmed V and J ends, which lost 0 bases and 0 bases, there was a span of 12 bases. CDR3 loop: CASSLGRGNANTGELFF. CDR3 coding DNA: TGCGCCAGCAGCTTGGGGAGAGGGAACGCGAACACCGGGGAGCTGTTTTTT.